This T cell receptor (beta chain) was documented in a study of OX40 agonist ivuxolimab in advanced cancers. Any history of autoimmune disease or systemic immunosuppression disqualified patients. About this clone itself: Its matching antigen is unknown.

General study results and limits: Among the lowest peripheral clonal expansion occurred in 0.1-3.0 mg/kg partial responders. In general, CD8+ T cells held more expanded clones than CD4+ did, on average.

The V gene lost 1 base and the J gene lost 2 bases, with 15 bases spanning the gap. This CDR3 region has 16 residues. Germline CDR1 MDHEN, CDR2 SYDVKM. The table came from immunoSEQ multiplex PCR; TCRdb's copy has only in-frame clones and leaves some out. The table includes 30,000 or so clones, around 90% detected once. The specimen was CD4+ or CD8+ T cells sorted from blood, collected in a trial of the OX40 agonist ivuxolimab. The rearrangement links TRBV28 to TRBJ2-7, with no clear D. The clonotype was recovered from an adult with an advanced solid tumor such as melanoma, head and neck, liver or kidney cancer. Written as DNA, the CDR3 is TGTGCCAGCAGTTTATTTCTAGAAGGGTACCCCTACGAGCAGTACTTC. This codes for CASSLFLEGYPYEQYF.